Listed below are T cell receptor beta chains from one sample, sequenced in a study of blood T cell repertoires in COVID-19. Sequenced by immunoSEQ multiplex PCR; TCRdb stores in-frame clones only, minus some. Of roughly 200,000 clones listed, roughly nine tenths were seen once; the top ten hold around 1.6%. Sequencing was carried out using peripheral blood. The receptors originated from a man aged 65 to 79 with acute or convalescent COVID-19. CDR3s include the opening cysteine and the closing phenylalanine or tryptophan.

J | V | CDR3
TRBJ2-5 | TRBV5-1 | CASSLNRGETQYF
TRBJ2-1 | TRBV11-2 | CASSPQSGRVSYNEQFF
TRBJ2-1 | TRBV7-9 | CASSDSWREFRNEQFF
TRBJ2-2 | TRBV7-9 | CASSSRMGNTGELFF
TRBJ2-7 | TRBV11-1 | CASSLNRGYEQYF
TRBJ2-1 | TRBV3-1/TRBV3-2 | CASSQDTGLAGSNEQFF
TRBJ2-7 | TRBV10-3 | CAIKPRLAGGSEQYF
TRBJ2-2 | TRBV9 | CASSRGVTGELFF
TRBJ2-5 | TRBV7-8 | CASSPSRETQYF
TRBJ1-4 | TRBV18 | CASSPAGEKLFF
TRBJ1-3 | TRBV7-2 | CASSYRGSSGNTIYF
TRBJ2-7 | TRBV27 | CASRRSSYEQYF
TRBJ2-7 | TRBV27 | CASSSGRVSYEQYF
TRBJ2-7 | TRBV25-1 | CASTPQGMGSYEQYF
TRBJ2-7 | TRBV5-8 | CASSSGSYEQYF
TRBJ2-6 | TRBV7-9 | CASSAQGGPGANVLTF
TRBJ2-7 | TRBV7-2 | CASSLQSSGYEQYF
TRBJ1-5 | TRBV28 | CASSLNLNQPQHF
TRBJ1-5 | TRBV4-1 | CASSQLPGQGIGPQHF
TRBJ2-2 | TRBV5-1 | CASSVNSASGELFF
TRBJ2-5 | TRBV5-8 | CASSYRTSGRDAGETQYF
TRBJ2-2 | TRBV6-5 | CASKTHLTGELFF
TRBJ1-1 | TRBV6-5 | CASREGQGDTEAFF
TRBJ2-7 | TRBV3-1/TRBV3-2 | CASSQRGGYEQYF
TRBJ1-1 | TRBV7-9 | CASSAGRAGGTEAFF
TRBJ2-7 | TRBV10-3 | CAISTGPSYEQYF
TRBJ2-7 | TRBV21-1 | CASSRDRSSYEQYF
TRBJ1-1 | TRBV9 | CASSVTGTGQAAFF
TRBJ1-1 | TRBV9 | CASSTTVMNTEAFF
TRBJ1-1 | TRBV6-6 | CASLYQGSTEAFF
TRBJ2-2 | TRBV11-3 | CASSPFGANTGELFF